One sample yielded the 23 T cell receptor beta chains listed below, sequenced in a study of shared clonotypes between healthy human individuals. TCRdb's table, derived via immunoSEQ multiplex PCR, lists solely in-frame clones and lacks some. Here the sample spans about 2.3 million clones, 80% to 95% being singletons. Sequenced material: naive CD4+ T cells from PBMCs. Subset given: CD45RA+ positively selected. The receptors derive from a man aged 18 to 29 in good health. Some clones in this sample may be carry-over from other donors' samples.

This chain uses TRBV27 with TRBJ2-1; possible D gene TRBD2, 5 bases. The germline V gene has CDR1 MNHEY and CDR2 SMNVEV (reference sequence). The CDR3 extends over 15 amino acids. Trimming shortened V by 1 base and J by 5 bases, and 12 bases separated the two germline ends. The CDR3 nucleotides are TGTGCCAGCAGTTTATGGACTCAGACACACAATGAGCAGTTCTTC. Its protein product is CASSLWTQTHNEQFF.

The chain has TRBV6-1 and TRBJ1-2, with D perhaps TRBD1 (6 bases). Germline CDR1 MNHNS, CDR2 SASEGT. The CDR3 runs to 13 residues. The V end lost 6 bases, the J end lost 6 bases, and 14 bases lay between the germline ends. DNA of the CDR3: TGTGCCAGCAGAGCGACAGGTAGTAATGGCTACACCTTC. It codes for CASRATGSNGYTF.

The V call is TRBV5-4, the J call TRBJ2-7; D is undetermined. The CDR3 consists of 14 residues. V was clipped by 2 bases and J by 4 bases, with 13 bases between them. Germline assignment: CDR1 SGHNT and CDR2 YYREEE (reference sequence). For the CDR3, the DNA is TGTGCCAGCAGCTTTAATGCACAGAGATACGAGCAGTACTTC. This sequence encodes CASSFNAQRYEQYF.

This chain links TRBV5-4 with TRBJ2-3, with 13 bases fitting TRBD2. Per the germline V gene, CDR1 is SGHNT and CDR2 is YYREEE (reference sequence). The V and J ends lost 4 bases and 2 bases, in that order; junction bases with no gene match: 10. CDR3 length: 18 amino acids. The CDR3 reads CASSQPLGLAGSTDTQYF. The CDR3 DNA reads TGTGCCAGCAGCCAACCACTGGGACTAGCGGGATCCACAGATACGCAGTATTTT. Filled out from reference TRBV5-4 and TRBJ2-3, the complete variable domain reads ETGVTQSPTHLIKTRGQQVTLRCSSQSGHNTVSWYQQALGQGPQFIFQYYREEENGRGNFPPRFSGLQFPNYSSELNVNALELDDSALYLCASSQPLGLAGSTDTQYFGPGTRLTVL.

As to this clone: Other DNA sequences in the same sample also yield this CDR3. CDR3 in DNA: TGTGCCAGCAGCTCTAGGACAGGCTCTGGAAACACCATATATTTT. Encoded protein: CASSSRTGSGNTIYF. The V gene is TRBV5-4, the J gene TRBJ1-3; 7 bases are shared with TRBD1. The CDR3 extends over 15 amino acids. The junction had 3 bases not matched to a gene; V was cut back by 3 bases and J by 0 bases. Germline CDR1 reads SGHNT; CDR2 reads YYREEE (reference sequence). Based on the CDR3 plus reference TRBV5-4 and TRBJ1-3, the full variable domain is ETGVTQSPTHLIKTRGQQVTLRCSSQSGHNTVSWYQQALGQGPQFIFQYYREEENGRGNFPPRFSGLQFPNYSSELNVNALELDDSALYLCASSSRTGSGNTIYFGEGSWLTVV.

The chain links TRBV19 to TRBJ2-4; 14 bases fit TRBD2. The J segment lost 4 bases and the V segment lost 5 bases, leaving 13 bases of the junction unmatched. The V gene's germline CDR1 is LNHDA and CDR2 SQIVND (reference sequence). CDR3 length: 19 amino acids. The CDR3 nucleotides read TGTGCCAGTAGTCCACCCCCCGGGACTAGCGGGAGTAAGAAAAACATTCAGTACTTC. It codes for CASSPPPGTSGSKKNIQYF.

This clone was picked up a small number of times. The chain links TRBV19 to TRBJ1-5; possible D gene TRBD1, 6 bases. This CDR3 is built from 14 residues. Germline CDR1 and CDR2: LNHDA and SQIVND (reference sequence). Trimming left V 7 bases short and J 6 bases short, with 16 bases between. As DNA, the CDR3 is TGTGCCAGTATGGTCTTACAGGGACGTCAGCCCCAGCATTTT. This sequence encodes CASMVLQGRQPQHF. Combining the CDR3 with reference TRBV19 and TRBJ1-5 gives the whole variable domain DGGITQSPKYLFRKEGQNVTLSCEQNLNHDAMYWYRQDPGQGLRLIYYSQIVNDFQKGDIAEGYSVSREKKESFPLTVTSAQKNPTAFYLCASMVLQGRQPQHFGDGTRLSIL.

The J gene is TRBJ2-7, the V gene TRBV7-8; TRBD1 matches at 8 bases. Per germline, CDR1 SGHVS and CDR2 FQNEAQ. V shed 5 bases and J 3 bases; nucleotides not matched to a gene: 9. This CDR3 comprises 15 residues. CDR3: CASSKRTGQNYEQYF. DNA for the CDR3: TGTGCCAGCAGCAAACGGACAGGGCAAAACTACGAGCAGTACTTC.

The genes are TRBV6-5 and TRBJ2-3, with a weak D call TRBD1 (5 bases). Germline V gene data show CDR1 as MNHEY and CDR2 as SVGAGI. The V gene lost 7 bases and the J gene lost 7 bases, with 15 bases spanning the gap. The CDR3 sequence is 13 residues long. The CDR3 is CASKAGLWNTQYF. The CDR3 nucleotides are TGTGCCAGCAAGGCAGGGCTGTGGAATACGCAGTATTTT.

The chain joins TRBV4-2 to TRBJ1-4; TRBD1 might be the D (5 bases). The V end lost 8 bases, the J end lost 7 bases, and 17 bases lay between the germline ends. Germline V gene sequence: CDR1 LGHNA, CDR2 YNFKEQ. CDR3 length: 14 residues. CDR3 residues: CASVKREGSEKLFF. The CDR3 nucleotides read TGTGCCAGCGTCAAGAGGGAGGGGAGTGAAAAACTGTTTTTT.

The genes are TRBV7-9 and TRBJ2-5; 7 positions agree with TRBD2. The CDR3 is 14 amino acids. CDR1 SEHNR and CDR2 FQNEAQ come from the germline V gene (reference sequence). V shed 4 bases, J shed 2 bases, and the junction held 4 bases outside the gene matches. The CDR3 spells CASSSRTRQETQYF. The DNA of the CDR3 is TGTGCCAGCAGCTCAAGGACTAGACAAGAGACCCAGTACTTC.

J is TRBJ2-7 and V is TRBV5-1; weak D call: TRBD2 (5 bases). Germline lookup yields CDR1 SGHRS and CDR2 YFSETQ. The CDR3 sequence is 16 residues long. The germline V and J ends were trimmed by 0 bases and 4 bases, with 17 bases remaining between them. For the CDR3, the DNA is TGCGCCAGCAGCTTGGGCATGGAGGCCAGCCTTTACGAGCAGTACTTC. Protein product: CASSLGMEASLYEQYF.

The chain couples TRBV27 to TRBJ2-7, with 7 bases lining up with TRBD1. CDR3 length equals 14 residues. The J segment lost 3 bases and the V segment lost 5 bases, leaving 7 bases of the junction unmatched. Germline assignment: CDR1 MNHEY and CDR2 SMNVEV (reference sequence). CDR3 bases: TGTGCCAGCAGTCCTCGACAGGGCGGCTACGAGCAGTACTTC. Translated: CASSPRQGGYEQYF.

The chain couples TRBV6-5 to TRBJ2-7, with a weak D call TRBD1 (7 bases). The CDR3 has 15 residues. Germline V gene sequence: CDR1 MNHEY, CDR2 SVGAGI. The V gene lost 0 bases and the J gene lost 6 bases, with 15 bases spanning the gap. The CDR3 sequence is CASSYSWQGGSEQYF. CDR3 nucleotides: TGTGCCAGCAGTTACTCTTGGCAGGGGGGTAGCGAGCAGTACTTC.

This clone has only one observation. V gene TRBV10-3 combines with J gene TRBJ2-3; TRBD2 agrees at 10 bases. CDR1 and CDR2 (germline): ENHRY, SYGVKD. V was pared by 2 bases and J by 2 bases, with 4 bases of the junction left unmatched. The CDR3 length is 16 residues. The CDR3 nucleotides are TGTGCCATCAGTGAGGGGCTAGCGGGGGTCACAGATACGCAGTATTTT. Translation gives CAISEGLAGVTDTQYF.

The chain carries TRBV11-3 and TRBJ2-2; 10 nucleotides match TRBD2. The CDR3 length is 17 residues. The V gene's germline CDR1 is SGHNT and CDR2 YENEEA. With 1 base clipped from V and 4 bases from J, the junction kept 6 bases outside the gene matches. The CDR3 DNA is TGTGCCAGCAGCTTAGCCTCACTAGCGGGGTCCACCGGGGAGCTGTTTTTT. This codes for CASSLASLAGSTGELFF.

The chain carries TRBV7-2 and TRBJ1-5; D might be TRBD1 (6 bases). The CDR3 has 15 residues. CDR1 and CDR2 (germline): SGHTA, FQGNSA. V was trimmed by 3 bases and J by 6 bases, leaving 15 bases between them. The CDR3 reads CASSLSAGVGQPQHF. CDR3 DNA sequence: TGTGCCAGCAGCTTGTCGGCAGGGGTGGGTCAGCCCCAGCATTTT.

The rearrangement uses TRBV5-1 and TRBJ2-2, with D tentatively TRBD2 (5 bases). V dropped 0 bases and J dropped 6 bases, with 9 bases sitting between them. The V gene's germline CDR1 is SGHRS and CDR2 YFSETQ. This CDR3 contains 14 residues. CDR3 loop: CASSLVSEAGELFF. The CDR3 region has the DNA TGCGCCAGCAGCTTGGTTTCGGAGGCCGGGGAGCTGTTTTTT.

The chain joins TRBV2 to TRBJ2-7; D tentatively fits TRBD1 or TRBD2 (5 bases each). The CDR3 consists of 13 residues. Germline CDR1 SNHLY, CDR2 FYNNEI. Trimming left V 10 bases short and J 6 bases short, with 19 bases between. CDR3 sequence: CANSFLGAGEQYF. CDR3 coding DNA: TGTGCCAACAGCTTTCTCGGGGCAGGCGAGCAGTACTTC.

The chain employs TRBV21-1 and TRBJ1-5. TRBV21-1 is noted as a pseudogene. This CDR3 region has 22 residues. The CDR3 DNA is TGTGCCAGCATACATAAGGAGAACTCCGAGGTGTGTTATCCCTATAGCAATCAGCCCCAGCATTTT. Protein sequence: CASIHKENSEVCYPYSNQPQHF.

This clone was detected only once. CDR3 residues: CASSLDGPGETQYF. The CDR3 DNA is TGTGCCAGCAGCTTAGATGGACCCGGGGAGACCCAGTACTTC. The genes are TRBV11-2 and TRBJ2-5; D is unresolved. Germline CDR1 SGHAT, CDR2 FQNNGV. CDR3 size: 14 residues. Trimming stripped 0 bases from V and 5 bases from J, with 10 bases between.

The V call is TRBV2, the J call TRBJ1-1; possibly TRBD1 for D (6 bases). V was trimmed by 3 bases and J by 1 base, leaving 12 bases between them. Looked up from germline, CDR1 is SNHLY and CDR2 is FYNNEI. The CDR3 totals 15 residues. The CDR3 DNA follows: TGTGCCAGCAGTGACAGGGGAGTGCGGAACACTGAAGCTTTCTTT. Amino acid sequence: CASSDRGVRNTEAFF.

V is TRBV7-9 and J is TRBJ2-5; 9 bases align to TRBD1. The DNA end is more similar to TRBJ2-7, so the J call may be wrong. This CDR3 contains 13 residues. Germline V lookup: CDR1 SEHNR, CDR2 FQNEAQ (reference sequence). CDR3 residues: CASSLLQGAEQYF. The CDR3 DNA reads as TGTGCCAGCAGCTTGCTACAGGGGGCCGAGCAGTACTTC.